The T cell receptor (beta chain) described here comes from a study of blood T cell repertoires in COVID-19. How the authors handled the data: Reference gene primers were amplified, and this amplification served to estimate nucleated cell counts. Measured with immunoSEQ multiplex PCR; TCRdb has only the in-frame clones, and not every one. V and J calls and clone size are given by that table; D and trimming were obtained from the DNA. The data contain approximately 68,000 clones, approximately 89% of them singletons. Germline CDR1 MNHEY, CDR2 SMNVEV (reference sequence). Losses at the gene ends were 6 bases for V and 6 bases for J; bases not matched to a gene: 5. This CDR3 has 13 amino acids.

This TCR derives from a woman aged 80 or older with active or convalescent COVID-19. The chain is built from TRBV27 and TRBJ2-4; 7 bases are a match to TRBD1. The specimen was peripheral blood. The CDR3: CASRVGTANIQYF. CDR3 in DNA: TGTGCCAGCAGGGTAGGGACAGCAAACATTCAGTACTTC.